The rows below give T cell receptor beta chains drawn from one sample of a study of cytomegalovirus exposure and HLA in healthy donors. Measured with immunoSEQ multiplex PCR; TCRdb has only the in-frame clones, and not every one. The data show approximately 85,000 clones, with less than 65% seen just once and approximately 5% held by the top ten. The sequencing input was PBMCs. The receptors were sampled from a woman under 40 in good health and CMV-seropositive. Both conserved end residues are part of each CDR3. A D gene is named only where the DNA matches it firmly.

d_call j_call v_call cdr3_aa
TRBD1 TRBJ1-6 TRBV30 CAWSGGRGNSPLHF
TRBD1 TRBJ2-1 TRBV5-5 CASRSGQGSYNEQFF
- TRBJ1-3 TRBV5-1 CASSSPGGRPGDSGNTIYF
- TRBJ1-3 TRBV6-1 CASIYSGNTIYF
TRBD1 TRBJ1-5 TRBV7-9 CASSLGAGGPRGQPQHF
TRBD1 TRBJ2-7 TRBV6-5 CASSYDRALRYEQYF
- TRBJ1-1 TRBV7-9 CASSFGNTEAFF
TRBD1 TRBJ1-2 TRBV6-7 CASSSPDRVQYGYTF
- TRBJ1-5 TRBV19 CASTEGRYSNQPQHF
TRBD1 TRBJ2-4 TRBV10-3 CAIQDPGQGARENIQYF
- TRBJ1-4 TRBV6-1 CASSDWSSVEKLFF
TRBD1 TRBJ1-3 TRBV6-6 CASSRTGVTGNTIYF
TRBD1 TRBJ2-5 TRBV30 CAWSGGTAQETQYF
TRBD1 TRBJ1-6 TRBV7-2 CASSLVGQGYSPLHF
TRBD2 TRBJ2-2 TRBV5-1 CASRQGLAPAGELFF
- TRBJ2-1 TRBV7-6 CASSLVRGRYNEQFF
TRBD1 TRBJ1-6 TRBV5-6 CASSLGQGNSPLHF
- TRBJ2-1 TRBV19 CASSMDSGGVGGYNEQFF